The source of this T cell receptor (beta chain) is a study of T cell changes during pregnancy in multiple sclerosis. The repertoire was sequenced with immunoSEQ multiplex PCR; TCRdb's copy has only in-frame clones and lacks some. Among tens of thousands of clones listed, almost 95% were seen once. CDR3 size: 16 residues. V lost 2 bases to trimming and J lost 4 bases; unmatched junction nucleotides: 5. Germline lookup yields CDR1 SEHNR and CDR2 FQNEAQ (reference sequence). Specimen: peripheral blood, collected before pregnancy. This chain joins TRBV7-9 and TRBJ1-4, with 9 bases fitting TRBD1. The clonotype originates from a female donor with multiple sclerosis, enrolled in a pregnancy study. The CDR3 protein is CASSLRGQGLNEKLFF. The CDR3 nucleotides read TGTGCCAGCAGCTTACGCGGACAGGGGCTTAATGAAAAACTGTTTTTT.